Presented here are 25 T cell receptor beta chains from one specimen sequenced in a study of blood T cells in healthy people across ages. For the second PCR, which ran for 7 to 11 cycles, a sample-barcoded 5' primer and a J-beta primer mix were used. TCRdb re-analysed the 5' RACE reads in MiXCR, keeping a single row per CDR3 protein. The repertoire has 650,000 to 1,000,000 distinct CDR3 sequences, around 36% of them found once; the top ten carry roughly 13%. Sequencing used blood. The receptors come from a young man in good health.

This chain uses TRBV12-3 or TRBV12-4 with TRBJ1-1; 9 nucleotides match TRBD1. The CDR3 length is 13 residues. Unmatched junction bases numbered 3, after V lost 4 bases and J lost 6 bases. In nucleotides, the CDR3 is TGTGCCAGCAGTTACGACAGGGGGGCTGAAGCTTTCTTT. Translation: CASSYDRGAEAFF.

The chain couples TRBV2 to TRBJ1-6; D gene ambiguous. Germline V gives CDR1 SNHLY, CDR2 FYNNEI. Trimming removed 6 bases from V and 7 bases from J, with 16 bases in between. There are 15 residues in the CDR3. CDR3 protein: CASSPRRPWNSPLHF. As DNA, the CDR3 is TGTGCCAGCAGCCCCAGGCGCCCCTGGAATTCACCCCTCCACTTT.

This clonotype was seen a handful of times. The chain carries TRBV5-5 and TRBJ2-3; no clear D. This CDR3 comprises 15 residues. With 1 base removed from V and 0 bases from J, the gap between germline ends came to 9 bases. Germline V gene lookup returns CDR1 SGHKS and CDR2 YYEKEE (reference sequence). The CDR3, as DNA: TGTGCCAGCAGCTTGAAACCTACTAGCACAGATACGCAGTATTTT. Protein: CASSLKPTSTDTQYF.

This chain links TRBV2 with TRBJ2-7; D is unresolved. Germline CDR1 SNHLY, CDR2 FYNNEI. Trimming removed 7 bases at V and 3 bases at J, with 19 bases between. The CDR3 is made up of 15 amino acids. This chain's CDR3 is CASISELGPRYEQYF. CDR3 in DNA: TGTGCCAGCATCTCGGAACTGGGCCCTCGCTACGAGCAGTACTTC.

The V and J genes are TRBV20-1 and TRBJ1-6, with TRBD1 as a possible D gene (5 bases). V gave up 5 bases and J gave up 8 bases, with 16 bases separating them. The germline CDR1 and CDR2 sequences are DFQATT and SNEGSKA (reference sequence). This CDR3 is 14 amino acids long. This CDR3 is CSADDSVLYSPLHF. In DNA form, the CDR3 reads TGCAGTGCTGACGACAGCGTTCTTTATTCACCCCTCCACTTT.

A few counts support this clonotype. V and J are TRBV29-1 and TRBJ1-1; D unresolved. Between the trimmed V and J ends, which lost 1 base and 2 bases, there was a span of 8 bases. Germline V CDR1 and CDR2: SQVTM, ANQGSEA. This CDR3 region has 13 residues. This CDR3 is CSVEGRINTEAFF. The CDR3 DNA follows: TGCAGCGTTGAAGGCAGGATTAACACTGAAGCTTTCTTT.

The chain couples TRBV20-1 to TRBJ1-2, with a possible D match to TRBD1 (6 bases). Germline CDR1 DFQATT, CDR2 SNEGSKA (reference sequence). The CDR3 sequence is 13 residues long. The V end was cut by 6 bases, the J end by 2 bases, with 13 bases between. CDR3 in DNA: TGCAGTGCAAGGAACAGGGAGAACTATGGCTACACCTTC. Translation gives CSARNRENYGYTF.

This clonotype showed up just once. For the CDR3, the DNA is TGTGCCAGCAGTCCCATTGATTGGGGGGGGGCCAAAAACATTCAGTACTTC. Protein: CASSPIDWGGAKNIQYF. The chain combines TRBV6-1 with TRBJ2-4; 7 nucleotides agree with TRBD2. Germline loops: CDR1 MNHNS, CDR2 SASEGT. This CDR3 comprises 17 residues. J lost 1 base, V lost 5 bases, and 11 bases had no gene match.

This clonotype was found many times. The chain uses TRBV5-1 and TRBJ2-3, with 9 bases fitting TRBD1. CDR1 and CDR2 (germline): SGHRS, YFSETQ. With V trimmed by 4 bases and J by 0 bases, 3 bases remained unmatched. This CDR3 region has 15 residues. The CDR3 bases are TGCGCCAGCAGCGGAGGGACAGGGAGCACAGATACGCAGTATTTT. Protein: CASSGGTGSTDTQYF.

The genes are TRBV5-1 and TRBJ1-1; 7 nucleotides line up with TRBD1. The trim removed 4 bases at V and 8 bases at J, leaving 14 bases unmatched. CDR3 length: 15 amino acids. Germline CDR1 is SGHRS and CDR2 is YFSETQ. This CDR3 is CASSNGQVGYREAFF. The CDR3 nucleotides read TGCGCCAGCAGCAACGGACAGGTCGGCTACCGCGAAGCTTTCTTT. The full variable domain, with the rest looked up from reference TRBV5-1 and TRBJ1-1, is KAGVTQTPRYLIKTRGQQVTLSCSPISGHRSVSWYQQTPGQGLQFLFEYFSETQRNKGNFPGRFSGRQFSNSRSEMNVSTLELGDSALYLCASSNGQVGYREAFFGQGTRLTVV.

Points on this clonotype: The DNA is left out, because the CDR3 cannot be placed on it with certainty; the CDR3 is given as TCRdb lists it. The chain links TRBV6-5 to TRBJ1-2; no check of the table's D call, TRBD1, against the DNA was made. Germline CDR1 is MNHEY and CDR2 is SVGAGI. The CDR3 totals 16 residues, both ends included. CDR3 sequence: CASSSSGDRGNYGYTF.

This clonotype was found a few times. This CDR3 is CASSPLSGGEDTQYF. The CDR3 DNA reads TGCGCCAGCAGCCCGTTAAGCGGGGGGGAAGATACGCAGTATTTT. The chain combines TRBV5-1 with TRBJ2-3, with 10 positions matching TRBD2. Unmatched junction bases numbered 7, after V lost 4 bases and J lost 5 bases. The CDR3 has 15 residues. Per germline, CDR1 SGHRS and CDR2 YFSETQ. Filled out from reference TRBV5-1 and TRBJ2-3, the complete variable domain reads KAGVTQTPRYLIKTRGQQVTLSCSPISGHRSVSWYQQTPGQGLQFLFEYFSETQRNKGNFPGRFSGRQFSNSRSEMNVSTLELGDSALYLCASSPLSGGEDTQYFGPGTRLTVL.

This clonotype came up a few times. The chain recombines TRBV20-1 with TRBJ2-7; 7 bases map to TRBD2. Germline trimming cut 3 bases from V and 0 bases from J; bases unmatched to any gene: 8. This CDR3 region has 15 residues. CDR1 DFQATT and CDR2 SNEGSKA come from the germline V gene (reference sequence). CDR3 protein: CSASEGGGTSYEQYF. For the CDR3, the DNA is TGCAGTGCTAGTGAAGGCGGGGGTACCTCCTACGAGCAGTACTTC.

The chain joins TRBV3-1 to TRBJ1-2; 9 nucleotides agree with TRBD1. Germline V gene sequence: CDR1 LGHDT, CDR2 YNNKEL (reference sequence). After removal of 6 bases from V and 7 bases from J, the junction contained 15 bases not matched to a gene. CDR3 size: 16 residues. The CDR3 loop reads CASSPSPGQGGSGYTF. The CDR3 DNA sequence: TGTGCCAGCAGTCCGTCCCCGGGACAGGGAGGCTCTGGCTACACCTTC. The complete variable domain, with remaining parts taken from reference TRBV3-1 and TRBJ1-2, reads DTAVSQTPKYLVTQMGNDKSIKCEQNLGHDTMYWYKQDSKKFLKIMFSYNNKELIINETVPNRFSPKSPDKAHLNLHINSLELGDSAVYFCASSPSPGQGGSGYTFGSGTRLTVV.

This clonotype has only a few counts. V usage is TRBV12-3 or TRBV12-4 and J usage is TRBJ1-1; TRBD1 is a possible D gene (5 bases). This CDR3 contains 17 residues. Trimming took 8 bases from V and 3 from J, leaving 25 bases between them. The CDR3 protein is CASRPSSEGLVYTEAFF. CDR3 in DNA: TGTGCCAGCCGCCCGAGTTCTGAGGGGTTGGTGTACACTGAAGCTTTCTTT.

This clonotype has only a few counts. Here the CDR3 reads CASSLTSVADTQYF. DNA for the CDR3: TGTGCCAGCAGCTTAACGTCGGTTGCAGATACGCAGTATTTT. The chain employs TRBV5-5 and TRBJ2-3, with D uncertain. V gave up 2 bases and J gave up 4 bases, with 11 bases separating them. The CDR3 totals 14 residues. Germline CDR1 reads SGHKS; CDR2 reads YYEKEE (reference sequence).

This clonotype turned up a few times. A much larger clone is a single base away; this may be a read error. The CDR3: CASSLGGGEPQHF. The CDR3 DNA reads as TGTGCCAGCAGCTTAGGGGGCGGGGAGCCCCAGCATTTT. This rearrangement joins TRBV7-2 to TRBJ1-5; D possibly corresponds to TRBD1 (5 bases). The CDR3 is 13 residues long. CDR1 SGHTA and CDR2 FQGNSA come from the germline V gene. Trimming shortened V by 1 base and J by 8 bases, and 9 bases separated the two germline ends.

V gene TRBV7-2 combines with J gene TRBJ1-1, with 8 positions matching TRBD1. V lost 1 base and J lost 1; bases outside the gene matches: 5. The CDR3 covers 16 residues. Germline lookup yields CDR1 SGHTA and CDR2 FQGNSA. CDR3 coding DNA: TGTGCCAGCAGCTTAGTGCCAGGGGGCGAGAACACTGAAGCTTTCTTT. Translation gives CASSLVPGGENTEAFF.

This clonotype was observed a few times. The CDR3 DNA sequence: TGTGCCAGCAGCTTAGACTTTCAGGGAACATATGGCTACACCTTC. The encoded protein is CASSLDFQGTYGYTF. V gene TRBV7-9 combines with J gene TRBJ1-2; perhaps TRBD1 as D (5 bases). CDR1 is SEHNR, CDR2 FQNEAQ, per germline (reference sequence). V shed 1 base and J shed 5 bases, with 14 bases lying between them. This CDR3 spans 15 amino acids.

This clonotype has ten or more counts. The chain links TRBV9 to TRBJ1-2, with 9 nucleotides matching TRBD1. From germline, CDR1 is SGDLS and CDR2 YYNGEE. There are 15 residues in the CDR3. Trimming took 0 bases from V and 6 from J; bases not matched to a gene: 6. The CDR3 sequence is CASSVVPQGADGYTF. The CDR3 coding sequence is TGTGCCAGCAGCGTAGTACCACAGGGGGCGGATGGCTACACCTTC.

Turning to this clonotype: It may be a read error: a sequence one base away is much more abundant. The V and J genes are TRBV4-2 and TRBJ2-1, with D perhaps TRBD1 (6 bases). This CDR3 has 17 residues. Germline CDR1 and CDR2: LGHNA and YNFKEQ. CDR3 sequence: CAGSQDLRQDLNNEQFF. In DNA, the CDR3 is TGTGCCGGCAGCCAAGATCTTCGACAGGACCTAAACAATGAGCAGTTCTTC.

This chain links TRBV7-2 with TRBJ1-1; 9 nucleotides line up with TRBD1. Germline CDR1 and CDR2: SGHTA and FQGNSA. The CDR3 consists of 15 residues. V lost 3 bases to trimming and J lost 4 bases; unmatched junction nucleotides: 6. CDR3 bases: TGTGCCAGCAGCTTTCACGGGACAGGGACCACTGAAGCTTTCTTT. Translated: CASSFHGTGTTEAFF. Full variable domain (outside the CDR3, taken from reference TRBV7-2 and TRBJ1-1): GAGVSQSPSNKVTEKGKDVELRCDPISGHTALYWYRQSLGQGLEFLIYFQGNSAPDKSGLPSDRFSAERTGGSVSTLTIQRTQQEDSAVYLCASSFHGTGTTEAFFGQGTRLTVV.

The gene calls are TRBV4-2 and TRBJ2-5; 9 nucleotides line up with TRBD2. V shed 1 base, J shed 2 bases, and the junction held 8 bases outside the gene matches. Germline V lookup: CDR1 LGHNA, CDR2 YNFKEQ. The CDR3 covers 17 residues. CDR3 sequence reads: CASSQGGGGADQETQYF. The CDR3, as DNA: TGTGCCAGCAGCCAAGGCGGCGGGGGGGCCGATCAAGAGACCCAGTACTTC.

A few counts support this clonotype. V is TRBV7-2 and J is TRBJ2-7; 8 bases agree with TRBD2. Germline V gives CDR1 SGHTA, CDR2 FQGNSA. Trimming removed 0 bases from V and 3 bases from J; junction bases left unmatched: 7. The CDR3 sequence is 16 residues long. CDR3 sequence (DNA): TGTGCCAGCAGCTTAGCCATGGCGGGACTAGGCTACGAGCAGTACTTC. Translating gives CASSLAMAGLGYEQYF.

This clonotype was detected a few times. At one of its ends the junction is not consistent with the germline gene, which may arise from a read error. The chain joins TRBV7-2 to TRBJ2-5; TRBD2 agrees at 11 bases. The germline gives CDR1 SGHTA, CDR2 FQGNSA. The CDR3 loop spans 15 amino acids. CDR3 nucleotide sequence: TGTGCCGGCAGCTTAGCGGGGACTAGCGGAGAGACCCAGTACTTC. Translation gives CAGSLAGTSGETQYF.